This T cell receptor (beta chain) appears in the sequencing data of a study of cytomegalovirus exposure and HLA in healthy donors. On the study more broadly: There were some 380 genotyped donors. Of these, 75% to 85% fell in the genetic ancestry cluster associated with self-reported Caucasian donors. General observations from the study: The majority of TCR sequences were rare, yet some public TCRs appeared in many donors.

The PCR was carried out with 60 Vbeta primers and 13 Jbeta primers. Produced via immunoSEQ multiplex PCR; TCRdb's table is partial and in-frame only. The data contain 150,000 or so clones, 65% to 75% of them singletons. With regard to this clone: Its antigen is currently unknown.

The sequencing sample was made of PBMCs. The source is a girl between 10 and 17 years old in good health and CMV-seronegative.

CDR3 sequence: CASSARDSPYEQYF. CDR3 DNA: TGTGCCAGCAGCGCCCGGGACAGCCCCTACGAGCAGTACTTC. The rearrangement links TRBV7-6 to TRBJ2-7, with TRBD1 matching 7 bases. V shed 5 bases, J shed 2 bases, and the junction held 6 bases outside the gene matches. Germline CDR1 SGHVS, CDR2 FNYEAQ. The CDR3 spans 14 residues.